These T cell receptor beta chains were read from a single sample in a study of T cells in Graves' hyperthyroidism and ophthalmopathy. Using its own MiXCR run on the multiplex PCR reads, TCRdb lists one record per CDR3 protein. Of fewer than 250,000 distinct CDR3 sequences detected, roughly a sixth appear once; the ten largest clones hold approximately 50%. The material sequenced was blood. Receptor source: a man aged 45-65 years with Graves' hyperthyroidism. Each CDR3 is given with its conserved first and last residue. The D gene is left open where the match is weak. Rows give clone size only sometimes, using once, few, many, or a class for an expanded clone.

DNA: TGCAGTGCTAGAGTCCTAGCCGTCACCGGGGAGCTGTTTTTT
CDR3: CSARVLAVTGELFF
J: TRBJ2-2
D: .
V: TRBV20-1
size: many

DNA: TGTGCCAGCAGCCAAGATAGGGACCGTCGTGACGAGCAGTACTTC
CDR3: CASSQDRDRRDEQYF
J: TRBJ2-7
D: .
V: TRBV3-2
size: few

DNA: TGTGCCAGCAGTTACTCTGCGGGGACTAGCGGCTACGAGCAGTACTTC
CDR3: CASSYSAGTSGYEQYF
J: TRBJ2-7
D: TRBD2
V: TRBV6-6
size: few

DNA: TGCAGTGCTACTGAGTCAGGGAATAACTATGGCTACACCTTC
CDR3: CSATESGNNYGYTF
J: TRBJ1-2
D: .
V: TRBV20-1
size: .

DNA: TGTGCCAGCAGTTTGGAGGAGGGACTAGCGTTAGGAAATGAGCAGTTCTTC
CDR3: CASSLEEGLALGNEQFF
J: TRBJ2-1
D: TRBD2
V: TRBV28
size: large

DNA: TGTGCCAGCAGTGAGGAGGCAGGGGCAGATACGCAGTATTTT
CDR3: CASSEEAGADTQYF
J: TRBJ2-3
D: .
V: TRBV2
size: many

DNA: TGTGCCAGCAGCCAAGGCGGGAGGGTTACCCTGAATGAGCAGTTCTTC
CDR3: CASSQGGRVTLNEQFF
J: TRBJ2-1
D: TRBD2
V: TRBV3-1
size: many

DNA: TGTGCCAGCCTGGGGTTGGACTCTGGGGCCAACGTCCTGACTTTC
CDR3: CASLGLDSGANVLTF
J: TRBJ2-6
D: .
V: TRBV27
size: many

DNA: TGTGCCAGCAGTCCGAGGGGGCTGGAGGTCACTGAAGCTTTCTTT
CDR3: CASSPRGLEVTEAFF
J: TRBJ1-1
D: TRBD1
V: TRBV3-1
size: many

DNA: TGTGCCACCAGTAAGCGGAATTCCTACGAGCAGTACTTC
CDR3: CATSKRNSYEQYF
J: TRBJ2-7
D: .
V: TRBV24-1
size: many

DNA: TGCAGTGCTAGTTCGGGACAGGGTTGGGAGACCCAGTACTTC
CDR3: CSASSGQGWETQYF
J: TRBJ2-5
D: TRBD1
V: TRBV20-1
size: many

DNA: TGTGCCAGTAGTAGTCTAGCGGGAGGCGACGGCGAGCAGTACTTC
CDR3: CASSSLAGGDGEQYF
J: TRBJ2-7
D: TRBD2
V: TRBV19
size: .

DNA: TGTGCCAGCAGCCCCGGACAGAGCTCTGGAAACACCATATATTTT
CDR3: CASSPGQSSGNTIYF
J: TRBJ1-3
D: .
V: TRBV7-9
size: many

DNA: TGCGCCAGCAGCTTGAATCCCCTAGCGGGAGGCACAGATACGCAGTATTTT
CDR3: CASSLNPLAGGTDTQYF
J: TRBJ2-3
D: TRBD2
V: TRBV5-1
size: few

DNA: TGTGCCAGCAGTTTTCTCCGGGACAGGGGCTACGAGCAGTACTTC
CDR3: CASSFLRDRGYEQYF
J: TRBJ2-7
D: TRBD1
V: TRBV27
size: many

DNA: TGTGCCAGCAGCTTAGCCCGACTAGCGCTCCACAGCTCCTACAATGAGCAGTTCTTC
CDR3: CASSLARLALHSSYNEQFF
J: TRBJ2-1
D: TRBD2
V: TRBV7-8
size: .

DNA: TGTGCCAGCAGGCCAACGTCGGGGGGCGCGCAGTTCATTCAGTACTTC
CDR3: CASRPTSGGAQFIQYF
J: TRBJ2-4
D: .
V: TRBV6-2/TRBV6-3
size: .

DNA: TGTGCCAGCAGCTTAGGGTCGGCGGGGGAGCAGTACTTC
CDR3: CASSLGSAGEQYF
J: TRBJ2-7
D: .
V: TRBV7-6
size: many

DNA: TGTGCCAGCAGGGGGGGACTAGCGGGAGGGGACACCGGGGAGCTGTTTTTT
CDR3: CASRGGLAGGDTGELFF
J: TRBJ2-2
D: TRBD2
V: TRBV12-3/TRBV12-4
size: .

DNA: TGTGCCAGCAGCGTAGGGTACAATGAGCAGTTCTTC
CDR3: CASSVGYNEQFF
J: TRBJ2-1
D: .
V: TRBV9
size: few

DNA: TGTGCCAGCAGTTTATCCGAGGACGGGAGGGTCTCAGATACGCAGTATTTT
CDR3: CASSLSEDGRVSDTQYF
J: TRBJ2-3
D: TRBD2
V: TRBV12-3/TRBV12-4
size: many

DNA: TGTGCCAGCAGTTTATCCAGGGTTAATGAAAAACTGTTTTTT
CDR3: CASSLSRVNEKLFF
J: TRBJ1-4
D: .
V: TRBV27
size: .

DNA: TGTGCCAGCAGCTGGGGGAGAGGAGGGGACACTGAAGCTTTCTTT
CDR3: CASSWGRGGDTEAFF
J: TRBJ1-1
D: .
V: TRBV7-2
size: many

DNA: TGCAGTGCTAGGGGTGCGGTAGCGGGAGGATACACAGATACGCAGTATTTT
CDR3: CSARGAVAGGYTDTQYF
J: TRBJ2-3
D: TRBD2
V: TRBV20-1
size: many

DNA: TGTGCCAGCAGCTTAGTCTGGGCCCCAGGAAACACCATATATTTT
CDR3: CASSLVWAPGNTIYF
J: TRBJ1-3
D: .
V: TRBV7-2
size: .

DNA: TGTGCCCGACTAAAAGAGCGACAAACTATCCAAGAGACCCAGTACTTC
CDR3: CARLKERQTIQETQYF
J: TRBJ2-5
D: .
V: TRBV6-2/TRBV6-3
size: .

DNA: TGTGCCAGCAGGGAGGGGACAGCTAACTATGGCTACACCTTC
CDR3: CASREGTANYGYTF
J: TRBJ1-2
D: TRBD1
V: TRBV6-1
size: .

DNA: TGTGCCAGCAGCTGGTCGGGACAGCCCTACGAGCAGTACTTC
CDR3: CASSWSGQPYEQYF
J: TRBJ2-7
D: TRBD1
V: TRBV7-8
size: .

DNA: TGTGCCAGCAGCAGATTCAGCGGGATCGGCTCCCGGGGCGAGCAGTTCTTC
CDR3: CASSRFSGIGSRGEQFF
J: TRBJ2-1
D: TRBD2
V: TRBV2
size: .

DNA: TGTGCCAGCAGTGCCCTTTTAGGGGCGCAAGAGACCCAGTACTTC
CDR3: CASSALLGAQETQYF
J: TRBJ2-5
D: .
V: TRBV25-1
size: .

DNA: TGTGCCAGCAGCCGCGCAGGGGTCGGGGAGCTGTTTTTT
CDR3: CASSRAGVGELFF
J: TRBJ2-2
D: .
V: TRBV11-1
size: few

DNA: TGTGCCACCAGTGCTAGCGGGAGCGGCACCGGGGAGCTGTTTTTT
CDR3: CATSASGSGTGELFF
J: TRBJ2-2
D: TRBD2
V: TRBV24-1
size: many

DNA: TGTGCCAGCAGTTCTCGGGGGGCGGGGGATGAAAAACTGTTTTTT
CDR3: CASSSRGAGDEKLFF
J: TRBJ1-4
D: .
V: TRBV28
size: many

DNA: TGTGCCAGCAGTTTACCGAACACTGAAGCTTTCTTT
CDR3: CASSLPNTEAFF
J: TRBJ1-1
D: .
V: TRBV28
size: many

DNA: TGCAGTGCGAGAGGGGACTCCAATGAGCAGTTCTTC
CDR3: CSARGDSNEQFF
J: TRBJ2-1
D: .
V: TRBV20-1
size: few

DNA: TGTGCCAGCAGCCCACCTAGCGGGAGTTTGGGTGAGCAGTTCTTC
CDR3: CASSPPSGSLGEQFF
J: TRBJ2-1
D: TRBD2
V: TRBV7-9
size: .

DNA: TGTGCCAGCAGCTCATGGAGACTAGCGGGAGGAGGGGATGAGCAGTTCTTC
CDR3: CASSSWRLAGGGDEQFF
J: TRBJ2-1
D: TRBD2
V: TRBV11-1
size: many

DNA: TGTGCCAGCAGTTTCTTGGGGGAGCCTTACAATGAGCAGTTCTTC
CDR3: CASSFLGEPYNEQFF
J: TRBJ2-1
D: .
V: TRBV27
size: .

DNA: TGTGCCAGCAGCTTAGGGTGGCTCGGGGGCTACACCTTC
CDR3: CASSLGWLGGYTF
J: TRBJ1-2
D: .
V: TRBV7-9
size: .

DNA: TGTGCCAGCAGCTTTCATTTAGGTCCAGCTTTCTTT
CDR3: CASSFHLGPAFF
J: TRBJ1-1
D: .
V: TRBV7-2
size: .

DNA: TGTGCCAGCAGCTTAGATGGGGGCCCCGGGGAGCTGTTTTTT
CDR3: CASSLDGGPGELFF
J: TRBJ2-2
D: .
V: TRBV7-2
size: many

DNA: TGTGCCGGCAGCCCCCCCAGTCAAGAGACCCAGTACTTC
CDR3: CAGSPPSQETQYF
J: TRBJ2-5
D: .
V: TRBV7-9
size: .

DNA: TGCAGTGCTAGAGATAGAACAGGGGGAGAGCAGTACTTC
CDR3: CSARDRTGGEQYF
J: TRBJ2-7
D: TRBD1
V: TRBV20-1
size: few

DNA: TGTGCCAGCTCACCAGGGGGGCTGGGGTACTACGAGCAGTACTTC
CDR3: CASSPGGLGYYEQYF
J: TRBJ2-7
D: .
V: TRBV18
size: many

DNA: TGTGCCAGCAGCCACGACGGAAACACTGAAGCTTTCTTT
CDR3: CASSHDGNTEAFF
J: TRBJ1-1
D: .
V: TRBV12-3/TRBV12-4
size: few

DNA: TGTGCCAGCAGCTTAGCGCTAAAGACGAGGGGGGGTGGTACAGAGACCCAGTACTTC
CDR3: CASSLALKTRGGGTETQYF
J: TRBJ2-5
D: .
V: TRBV7-6
size: few

DNA: TGTGCCAGCAGTTGGTATCAGGGGTCGAACACTGAAGCTTTCTTT
CDR3: CASSWYQGSNTEAFF
J: TRBJ1-1
D: .
V: TRBV27
size: many

DNA: TGTGCCAGCTGTAGACCCCAGGGGCAAGAGACCCAGTACTTC
CDR3: CASCRPQGQETQYF
J: TRBJ2-5
D: .
V: TRBV6-4
size: many

DNA: TGTGCCAGCAGTCTAGCGGGCCTGCAGTATTTT
CDR3: CASSLAGLQYF
J: TRBJ2-3
D: TRBD2
V: TRBV6-1
size: many

DNA: TGTGCCAGCAGTTTGCGGGCGAATTACTACGAGCAGTACTTC
CDR3: CASSLRANYYEQYF
J: TRBJ2-7
D: .
V: TRBV27
size: .

DNA: TGTGCCAGCAGCTCCCAGGGAGGGAAGGATGGCTACACCTTC
CDR3: CASSSQGGKDGYTF
J: TRBJ1-2
D: .
V: TRBV9
size: .

DNA: TGTGCCAGCAGCTTAGAGGGGCCAGGGGTCTACAATGAGCAGTTCTTC
CDR3: CASSLEGPGVYNEQFF
J: TRBJ2-1
D: .
V: TRBV7-8
size: .

DNA: TGCGCCAGCAGTCCACACCGGGGACAGGAGCCTTCTCCCCACAATGAGCAGTTCTTC
CDR3: CASSPHRGQEPSPHNEQFF
J: TRBJ2-1
D: TRBD1
V: TRBV10-1
size: .

DNA: TGTGCTAGTGGACAGTCTAACCATGGCTACACCTTC
CDR3: CASGQSNHGYTF
J: TRBJ1-2
D: .
V: TRBV12-5
size: .